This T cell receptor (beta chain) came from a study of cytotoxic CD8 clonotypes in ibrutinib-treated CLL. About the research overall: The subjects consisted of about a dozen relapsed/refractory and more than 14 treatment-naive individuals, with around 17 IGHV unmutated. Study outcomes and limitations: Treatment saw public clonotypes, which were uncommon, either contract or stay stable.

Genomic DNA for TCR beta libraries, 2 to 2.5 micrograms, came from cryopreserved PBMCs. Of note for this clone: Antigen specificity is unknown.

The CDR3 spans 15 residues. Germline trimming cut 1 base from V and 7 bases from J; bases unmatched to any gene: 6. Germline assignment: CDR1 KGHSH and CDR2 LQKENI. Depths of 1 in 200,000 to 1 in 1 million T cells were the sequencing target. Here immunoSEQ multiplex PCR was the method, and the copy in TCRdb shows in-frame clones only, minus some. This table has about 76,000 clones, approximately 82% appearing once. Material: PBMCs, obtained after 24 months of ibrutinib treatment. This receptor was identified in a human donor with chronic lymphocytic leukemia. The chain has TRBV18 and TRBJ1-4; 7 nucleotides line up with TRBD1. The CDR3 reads CASSPREGAGEKLFF. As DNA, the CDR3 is TGTGCCAGCTCACCACGGGAGGGGGCCGGTGAAAAACTGTTTTTT.